The 16 T cell receptor beta chains below all came from one sample that was sequenced in a study of blood T cell repertoires in COVID-19. Data came from immunoSEQ multiplex PCR; TCRdb stores just in-frame clones and leaves some out. The table includes some 140,000 clones, roughly 77% detected once. Material: peripheral blood. The receptors stem from a woman aged 70-85 years with COVID-19, enrolled during active disease.

This clone was recorded only once. The chain is built from TRBV6-2 or TRBV6-3 and TRBJ2-2; tentative D call: TRBD1 (5 bases). V was cut by 5 bases and J by 0 bases, with 25 bases left in between. The CDR3 covers 20 residues. CDR1 and CDR2 from the germline V gene are MNHEY and SVGEGT. This chain's CDR3 is CASSKDRRKLDQTNTGELFF. The CDR3 DNA follows: TGTGCCAGCAGTAAAGACAGACGAAAACTCGACCAGACGAACACCGGGGAGCTGTTTTTT.

The rearrangement uses TRBV5-1 and TRBJ2-5, with 7 bases matching TRBD1. This CDR3 has 14 amino acids. Germline V gives CDR1 SGHRS, CDR2 YFSETQ. The ends lost 4 bases at V and 1 base at J; junction bases unmatched: 4. This CDR3 reads CASSPGDSQETQYF. DNA for the CDR3: TGCGCCAGCAGCCCCGGGGACAGCCAAGAGACCCAGTACTTC.

The rearrangement links TRBV14 to TRBJ1-6; 7 nucleotides align to TRBD1. The CDR3 is 15 amino acids. Germline V gene data show CDR1 as SGHDN and CDR2 as FVKESK. V was pared by 1 base and J by 10 bases, with 7 bases of the junction left unmatched. As DNA, the CDR3 is TGTGCCAGCAGCCAAGCTAGACAGGGATGGTCACCCCTCCACTTT. Encoded protein: CASSQARQGWSPLHF.

The chain uses TRBV7-9 and TRBJ1-1; 10 bases match TRBD1. CDR1 and CDR2 (germline): SEHNR, FQNEAQ (reference sequence). The CDR3 consists of 16 residues. After removal of 7 bases from V and 3 bases from J, the junction contained 11 bases not matched to a gene. The CDR3 region has the DNA TGTGCCAGCAACCCGACAGGGGGCTTTCAGGACACTGAAGCTTTCTTT. Its protein product is CASNPTGGFQDTEAFF.

This clone showed up just a few times. V gene TRBV12-3 or TRBV12-4 combines with J gene TRBJ2-6; unclear D gene. The CDR3 totals 13 residues. The V and J ends lost 6 bases and 0 bases respectively, with 3 bases between them. CDR3 protein: CASRASGANVLTF. The CDR3 coding sequence is TGTGCCAGCAGGGCCTCTGGGGCCAACGTCCTGACTTTC.

This clone has only one observation. The chain recombines TRBV4-1 with TRBJ1-4, with TRBD1 matching 9 bases. This CDR3 spans 16 amino acids. J was trimmed by 0 bases and V by 2 bases; bases with no gene match: 1. Germline lookup yields CDR1 MGHRA and CDR2 YSYEKL. The CDR3 DNA sequence: TGCGCCAGCAGCCAAAGGACAGGGGCAACTAATGAAAAACTGTTTTTT. It codes for CASSQRTGATNEKLFF.

The chain recombines TRBV19 with TRBJ1-1, with 10 positions matching TRBD1. The CDR3 length is 16 residues. Germline loops: CDR1 LNHDA, CDR2 SQIVND (reference sequence). The trim removed 5 bases at V and 0 bases at J, leaving 6 bases unmatched. This CDR3 is CASSFGTGALNTEAFF. The CDR3 DNA is TGTGCCAGTAGTTTTGGGACAGGGGCCTTGAACACTGAAGCTTTCTTT.

This sequence joins TRBV2 and TRBJ2-2; 11 bases map to TRBD2. The CDR3 length is 15 residues. The V segment lost 5 bases and the J segment 5 bases; nucleotides outside the gene matches: 4. CDR1 is SNHLY and CDR2 is FYNNEI in the germline V gene. Written as DNA, the CDR3 is TGTGCCAGCAGTAATAGCGGGGGGGGAACCGGGGAGCTGTTTTTT. It specifies CASSNSGGGTGELFF.

V usage is TRBV11-2 and J usage is TRBJ2-1; TRBD2 aligns across 8 bases. CDR3 length: 15 amino acids. CDR1 is SGHAT and CDR2 is FQNNGV in the germline V gene. After removal of 6 bases from V and 3 bases from J, the junction contained 7 bases not matched to a gene. The CDR3 is CASRIAGNLYNEQFF. The CDR3 DNA is TGTGCCAGCAGAATAGCGGGGAACCTCTACAATGAGCAGTTCTTC.

Only a few counts were recorded for this clone. The chain has TRBV9 and TRBJ1-2; 9 bases agree with TRBD1. CDR1 SGDLS and CDR2 YYNGEE come from the germline V gene. J gave up 6 bases and V 4 bases, and 16 bases lay outside the gene matches. CDR3 length: 17 residues. The CDR3 coding sequence is TGTGCCAGCAGCCCTCGCCCCGGGACAGGGCTGCGGGATGGCTACACCTTC. Translated, it gives CASSPRPGTGLRDGYTF.

The V call is TRBV30, the J call TRBJ2-7; 11 nucleotides align to TRBD1. Germline V gene lookup returns CDR1 GTSNPN and CDR2 SVGIG (reference sequence). Trimming took 3 bases from V and 6 from J; bases not matched to a gene: 7. CDR3 length: 14 residues. The CDR3 DNA reads TGTGCCTGGAGGATTCCCGGGACAGGGGGCGAGCAGTACTTC. The encoded protein is CAWRIPGTGGEQYF.

The V call is TRBV5-6, the J call TRBJ2-3; possible D gene TRBD1, 5 bases. Germline V gene data show CDR1 as SGHDT and CDR2 as YYEEEE. This CDR3 spans 14 amino acids. V dropped 0 bases and J dropped 4 bases, with 9 bases sitting between them. CDR3 amino acids: CASSLGGRADTQYF. In DNA form, the CDR3 reads TGTGCCAGCAGCTTGGGGGGCAGGGCAGATACGCAGTATTTT.

The gene calls are TRBV19 and TRBJ2-1; 12 bases are a match to TRBD2. The CDR3 is made up of 20 amino acids. V shed 0 bases, J shed 3 bases, and the junction held 12 bases outside the gene matches. Germline V gene sequence: CDR1 LNHDA, CDR2 SQIVND (reference sequence). Written as DNA, the CDR3 is TGTGCCAGTAGTATAGACACTAGCGGGGGGTACGGGACTATCTACAATGAGCAGTTCTTC. Protein product: CASSIDTSGGYGTIYNEQFF.

This rearrangement joins TRBV5-1 to TRBJ2-3, with D possibly TRBD1 on 5 matching bases. Trimming took 0 bases from V and 3 from J, leaving 11 bases between them. The CDR3 is 15 amino acids. CDR1 is SGHRS, CDR2 YFSETQ, per germline. As DNA, the CDR3 is TGCGCCAGCAGCTTGGGGACACCCAGGACAGATACGCAGTATTTT. The encoded protein is CASSLGTPRTDTQYF. Looking up the rest from reference TRBV5-1 and TRBJ2-3 gives the full variable domain: KAGVTQTPRYLIKTRGQQVTLSCSPISGHRSVSWYQQTPGQGLQFLFEYFSETQRNKGNFPGRFSGRQFSNSRSEMNVSTLELGDSALYLCASSLGTPRTDTQYFGPGTRLTVL.

The chain uses TRBV4-1 and TRBJ2-7; 9 positions match TRBD1. Germline V CDR1 and CDR2: MGHRA, YSYEKL. CDR3 length: 13 residues. The ends lost 6 bases at V and 6 bases at J; junction bases unmatched: 6. The CDR3 nucleotides are TGCGCCAGCAGGGGACAGGGAGGGGGCGAGCAGTACTTC. It translates to CASRGQGGGEQYF.

The chain is built from TRBV10-2 and TRBJ2-1, with 8 nucleotides matching TRBD2. V was pared by 0 bases and J by 7 bases, with 8 bases of the junction left unmatched. The CDR3 is 16 residues long. CDR1 and CDR2 from the germline V gene are WSHSY and SAAADI. CDR3 in DNA: TGCGCCAGCAGTGAGTCGACCCCTGCGGGGGGAAATGAGCAGTTCTTC. Translation: CASSESTPAGGNEQFF.